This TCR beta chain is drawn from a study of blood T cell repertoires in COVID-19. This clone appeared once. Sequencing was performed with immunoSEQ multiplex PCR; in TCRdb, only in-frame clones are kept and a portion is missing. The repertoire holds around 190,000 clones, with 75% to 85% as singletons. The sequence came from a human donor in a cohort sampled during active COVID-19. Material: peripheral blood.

CDR3: CASSLGQGQAPLHF. In DNA form, the CDR3 reads TGTGCCAGCAGCTTAGGACAGGGACAGGCACCCCTCCACTTT. The chain uses TRBV7-2 and TRBJ1-6; 8 bases are a match to TRBD1. The CDR3 spans 14 residues. Trimming took 1 base from V and 11 from J; bases not matched to a gene: 4. Germline V lookup: CDR1 SGHTA, CDR2 FQGNSA.